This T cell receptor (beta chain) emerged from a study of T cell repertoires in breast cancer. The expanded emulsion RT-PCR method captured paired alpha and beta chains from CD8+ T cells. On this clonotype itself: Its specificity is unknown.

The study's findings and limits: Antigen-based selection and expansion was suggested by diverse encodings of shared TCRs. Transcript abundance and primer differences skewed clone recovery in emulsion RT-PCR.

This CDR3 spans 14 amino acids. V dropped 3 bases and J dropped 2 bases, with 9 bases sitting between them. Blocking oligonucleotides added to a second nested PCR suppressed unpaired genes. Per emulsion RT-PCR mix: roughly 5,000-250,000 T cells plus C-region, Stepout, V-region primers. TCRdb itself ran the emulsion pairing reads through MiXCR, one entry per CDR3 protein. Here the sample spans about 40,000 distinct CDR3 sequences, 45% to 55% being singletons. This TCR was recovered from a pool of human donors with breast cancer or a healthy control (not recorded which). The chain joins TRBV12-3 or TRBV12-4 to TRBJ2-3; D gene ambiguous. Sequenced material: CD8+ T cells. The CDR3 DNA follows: TGTGCCAGCAGTTTTACAACCAACACAGATACGCAGTATTTT. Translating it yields CASSFTTNTDTQYF.